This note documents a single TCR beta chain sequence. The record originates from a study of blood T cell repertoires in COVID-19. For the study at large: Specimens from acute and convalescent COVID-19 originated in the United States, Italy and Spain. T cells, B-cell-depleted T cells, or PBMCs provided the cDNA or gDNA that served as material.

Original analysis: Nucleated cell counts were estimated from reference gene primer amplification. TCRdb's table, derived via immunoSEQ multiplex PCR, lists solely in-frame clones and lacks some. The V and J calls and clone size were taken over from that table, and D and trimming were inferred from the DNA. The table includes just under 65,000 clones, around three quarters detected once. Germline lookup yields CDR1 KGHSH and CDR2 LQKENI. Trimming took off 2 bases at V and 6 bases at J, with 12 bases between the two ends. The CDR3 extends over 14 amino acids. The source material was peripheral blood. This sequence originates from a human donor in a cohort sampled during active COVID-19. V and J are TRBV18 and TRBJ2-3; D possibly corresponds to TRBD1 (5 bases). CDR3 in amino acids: CASSPGYQGDTQYF. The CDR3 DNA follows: TGTGCCAGCTCACCAGGCTATCAGGGCGATACGCAGTATTTT. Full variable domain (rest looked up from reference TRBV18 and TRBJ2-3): NAGVMQNPRHLVRRRGQEARLRCSPMKGHSHVYWYRQLPEEGLKFMVYLQKENIIDESGMPKERFSAEFPKEGPSILRIQQVVRGDSAAYFCASSPGYQGDTQYFGPGTRLTVL.